One sample yielded the 23 T cell receptor beta chains listed below, sequenced in a study of T-cell memory formation after mild COVID-19. Each CDR3 protein gets one entry after TCRdb re-called the 5' RACE reads with MiXCR. Of 90,000 to 120,000 distinct CDR3 sequences listed, 11% are singletons. Sequencing was done on a sample of PBMCs or a T cell subset sorted from them (not recorded which). The receptor set was obtained from a man aged 18 to 30 who had mild COVID-19 (a few samples of this study predate the infection). Cell type and time point are not known.

The rearrangement links TRBV18 to TRBJ2-7; TRBD1 agrees at 7 bases. V trimming: 5 bases; J trimming: 3 bases; junction bases outside the gene matches: 4. The CDR3 is made up of 13 amino acids. The germline CDR1 and CDR2 sequences are KGHSH and LQKENI. The CDR3 coding sequence is TGTGCCAGCTCATCGGGACAGCTCTACGAGCAGTACTTC. Translated: CASSSGQLYEQYF.

This clonotype has only a few counts. V is TRBV5-1 and J is TRBJ2-3; D is perhaps TRBD1 or TRBD2 (6 bases each). The CDR3 is 16 residues long. The V gene lost 5 bases and the J gene lost 3 bases, with 19 bases spanning the gap. In germline, CDR1 is SGHRS, CDR2 YFSETQ. DNA for the CDR3: TGCGCCAGCAGGCCCCTGGGGGCAGGGAGGACAGATACGCAGTATTTT. It yields the protein CASRPLGAGRTDTQYF.

This clonotype was detected only a few times. V usage is TRBV4-2 and J usage is TRBJ2-3; 11 bases match TRBD2. The CDR3 runs to 18 residues. Germline lookup yields CDR1 LGHNA and CDR2 YNFKEQ. The V gene end was trimmed by 1 base and the J gene end by 6 bases; junction bases not matched to a gene: 12. CDR3 bases: TGTGCCAGCAGCCAAGGTCCGACTAGCGGGGCCAGCCAGGATACGCAGTATTTT. Encoded protein: CASSQGPTSGASQDTQYF.

The CDR3 here is CASSLAASGASYNEQFF. The CDR3 DNA reads TGTGCCAGCAGCTTAGCCGCTAGCGGGGCCTCCTACAATGAGCAGTTCTTC. This sequence joins TRBV11-2 and TRBJ2-1; 9 bases are shared with TRBD2. This CDR3 region has 17 residues. The trim removed 1 base at V and 0 bases at J, leaving 4 bases unmatched. Germline loops: CDR1 SGHAT, CDR2 FQNNGV.

The chain is built from TRBV29-1 and TRBJ1-1; TRBD1 is a possible D gene (5 bases). Trimming shortened V by 6 bases and J by 5 bases, and 19 bases separated the two germline ends. CDR3 length: 14 residues. CDR1 is SQVTM, CDR2 ANQGSEA, per germline. The CDR3 is CSVAGVGVRTEAFF. The CDR3 nucleotides are TGCAGCGTAGCCGGGGTGGGGGTGAGAACTGAAGCTTTCTTT. The complete variable domain, with remaining parts taken from reference TRBV29-1 and TRBJ1-1, reads SAVISQKPSRDICQRGTSLTIQCQVDSQVTMMFWYRQQPGQSLTLIATANQGSEATYESGFVIDKFPISRPNLTFSTLTVSNMSPEDSSIYLCSVAGVGVRTEAFFGQGTRLTVV.

V gene TRBV20-1 combines with J gene TRBJ2-7, with 11 bases that match TRBD2. V dropped 3 bases and J dropped 7; count of bases not matched to a gene: 8. Per the germline V gene, CDR1 is DFQATT and CDR2 is SNEGSKA (reference sequence). The CDR3 is 14 amino acids. The CDR3 sequence is CSARGRLAGSEQYF. The CDR3 nucleotides read TGCAGTGCTAGGGGCCGACTAGCGGGAAGTGAGCAGTACTTC.

The rearrangement joins TRBV9 to TRBJ2-6; D unresolved. With 3 bases removed from V and 0 bases from J, the gap between germline ends came to 7 bases. CDR3 length: 15 residues. CDR1 is SGDLS, CDR2 YYNGEE, per germline. CDR3: CASSGVSSGANVLTF. CDR3 DNA: TGTGCCAGCAGCGGCGTTAGCTCTGGGGCCAACGTCCTGACTTTC.

The CDR3 region is CASSFLGQGVFGGYTF. The CDR3, as DNA: TGTGCCAGCAGTTTTTTAGGACAGGGTGTGTTCGGCGGCTACACCTTC. J is TRBJ1-2 and V is TRBV12-3 or TRBV12-4, with 8 bases lining up with TRBD1. This CDR3 is 16 amino acids long. After removal of 3 bases from V and 8 bases from J, the junction contained 14 bases not matched to a gene.

The chain employs TRBV4-2 and TRBJ2-2; D may be TRBD1 (5 bases). The CDR3 spans 15 residues. Trimming took off 0 bases at V and 1 base at J, with 6 bases between the two ends. Germline values: CDR1 LGHNA, CDR2 YNFKEQ. The CDR3 region has the DNA TGTGCCAGCAGCCAAGATGGACAGAACACCGGGGAGCTGTTTTTT. Translating gives CASSQDGQNTGELFF.

The genes are TRBV5-4 and TRBJ2-2; TRBD1 is a possible D gene (6 bases). The CDR3 is 12 residues long. CDR1 SGHNT and CDR2 YYREEE come from the germline V gene (reference sequence). The V and J ends lost 4 bases and 6 bases respectively, with 7 bases between them. CDR3 DNA: TGTGCCAGCAGCCCAGGGGCCGGGGAGCTGTTTTTT. It translates to CASSPGAGELFF.

This clonotype has more than one count but fewer than ten. The chain carries TRBV28 and TRBJ2-1; a possible D gene is TRBD1 (5 bases). Germline assignment: CDR1 MDHEN and CDR2 SYDVKM. This CDR3 comprises 14 residues. Trimming cost V 2 bases and J 8 bases, with 13 bases left between them. Written as DNA, the CDR3 is TGTGCCAGCAGTTTAGGGGCGCAGGGATATGAGCAGTTCTTC. Its translation is CASSLGAQGYEQFF.

The chain joins TRBV5-1 to TRBJ2-5; D is uncertain. The CDR3 sequence is 18 residues long. The germline gives CDR1 SGHRS, CDR2 YFSETQ. V was pared by 4 bases and J by 5 bases, with 27 bases between. The CDR3 loop reads CASSAPTRLIPLQETQYF. The DNA of the CDR3 is TGCGCCAGCAGCGCACCCACCCGATTAATTCCCCTCCAGGAGACCCAGTACTTC.

This clonotype was counted a few times. The V gene is TRBV19, the J gene TRBJ1-5; D not resolved. In germline, CDR1 is LNHDA, CDR2 SQIVND (reference sequence). The CDR3 runs to 11 residues. The V and J ends lost 10 bases and 7 bases respectively, with 11 bases between them. Here the CDR3 reads CAIGRFQPQHF. The CDR3 DNA is TGTGCCATCGGGAGATTCCAGCCCCAGCATTTT.

The sample holds many counts of this clonotype. This chain connects TRBV29-1 to TRBJ2-7; D is possibly TRBD2 (6 bases). This CDR3 has 17 residues. The V gene lost 1 base and the J gene lost 5 bases, with 24 bases spanning the gap. Germline CDR1 and CDR2: SQVTM and ANQGSEA. The CDR3 DNA sequence: TGCAGCGTTGAAGGAGTCATCCGCCAGGGAGGAGAGAACGAGCAGTACTTC. Residues: CSVEGVIRQGGENEQYF.

The chain couples TRBV10-2 to TRBJ2-7; the D is unclear. Germline loops: CDR1 WSHSY, CDR2 SAAADI. Trimming stripped 1 base from V and 5 bases from J, with 9 bases between. The length of the CDR3 is 13 residues. The CDR3 loop is CASSEFQENEQYF. As DNA, the CDR3 is TGCGCCAGCAGTGAGTTTCAGGAAAACGAGCAGTACTTC.

This clonotype was seen a few times. The chain is built from TRBV18 and TRBJ2-1; D call uncertain. The germline gives CDR1 KGHSH, CDR2 LQKENI. The CDR3 contains 12 residues. V was shortened by 3 bases and J by 7 bases, with 7 bases between the two germline ends. The CDR3: CASSPMGNEQFF. The CDR3 DNA reads TGTGCCAGCTCACCCATGGGTAATGAGCAGTTCTTC.

This clonotype was counted a few times. The J gene is TRBJ2-5, the V gene TRBV29-1; no reliable D call. Germline V gene sequence: CDR1 SQVTM, CDR2 ANQGSEA. The CDR3 spans 13 residues. Between the trimmed V and J ends, which lost 2 bases and 1 base, there was a span of 8 bases. CDR3 sequence reads: CSVEPRSQETQYF. The CDR3 DNA is TGCAGCGTTGAACCCCGGAGCCAAGAGACCCAGTACTTC.

The chain carries TRBV14 and TRBJ1-1, with D unresolved. Deletions cut 0 bases from V and 6 bases from J, with 11 bases between. The CDR3 extends over 14 amino acids. CDR1 is SGHDN, CDR2 FVKESK, per germline. CDR3 residues: CASSQEVGLAEAFF. CDR3 sequence (DNA): TGTGCCAGCAGCCAAGAAGTGGGCTTAGCTGAAGCTTTCTTT. The entire variable domain, with the rest obtained from reference TRBV14 and TRBJ1-1, is as follows: EAGVTQFPSHSVIEKGQTVTLRCDPISGHDNLYWYRRVMGKEIKFLLHFVKESKQDESGMPNNRFLAERTGGTYSTLKVQPAELEDSGVYFCASSQEVGLAEAFFGQGTRLTVV.

This rearrangement joins TRBV20-1 to TRBJ2-3, with TRBD2 matching over 8 bases. Unmatched junction bases numbered 13, after V lost 8 bases and J lost 0 bases. Germline CDR1 DFQATT, CDR2 SNEGSKA (reference sequence). The CDR3 loop spans 16 amino acids. This CDR3 is CSPRSLAGSSTDTQYF. The CDR3 DNA follows: TGCAGTCCGCGGAGCCTAGCGGGCTCTAGCACAGATACGCAGTATTTT.

The chain is built from TRBV6-2 or TRBV6-3 and TRBJ2-3, with 7 positions matching TRBD2. CDR3 length: 20 residues. CDR1 is MNHEY and CDR2 is SVGEGT in the germline V gene. The V and J ends lost 6 bases and 2 bases, in that order; junction bases with no gene match: 23. CDR3 sequence reads: CASSINPGLVDLLSTDTQYF. CDR3 sequence (DNA): TGTGCCAGCAGCATCAACCCTGGACTAGTGGACTTGCTTTCCACAGATACGCAGTATTTT.

This clonotype was found many times. V and J are TRBV4-1 and TRBJ1-1, with D maybe TRBD1 (6 bases). The CDR3 covers 12 residues. Germline CDR1 is MGHRA and CDR2 is YSYEKL. V lost 4 bases, J lost 8 bases, and 11 bases lay in between. Written as DNA, the CDR3 is TGCGCCAGCAGCCTACCAGACAGGGAAGCTTTCTTT. Translation gives CASSLPDREAFF.

This clonotype was detected ten times or more. The V and J genes are TRBV6-2 or TRBV6-3 and TRBJ2-6, with D unresolved. The CDR3 is 14 residues long. In germline, CDR1 is MNHEY, CDR2 SVGEGT. The germline V and J ends were trimmed by 4 bases and 0 bases, with 4 bases remaining between them. The DNA of the CDR3 is TGTGCCAGCAGTTGGGACTCTGGGGCCAACGTCCTGACTTTC. As protein: CASSWDSGANVLTF.

This clonotype has just a few counts. This rearrangement joins TRBV7-3 to TRBJ2-1; D unresolved. The length of the CDR3 is 11 residues. The germline V gene encodes CDR1 SGHTA and CDR2 FQGTGA. Deletions cut 2 bases from V and 15 bases from J, with 11 bases between. Written as DNA, the CDR3 is TGTGCCAGCAGCTTACCCCCCGGGCTGTTCTTC. Translated: CASSLPPGLFF.